These 25 T cell receptor beta chains share one sample of origin, sequenced in a study of shared clonotypes between healthy human individuals. Clones were read by immunoSEQ multiplex PCR, and TCRdb kept only the in-frame ones, dropping some. The sample has over 100,000 clones, around 65% seen once. Sample: memory CD8+ T cells sorted from blood. Stated subset: CD45RO+ cells pooled with CCR7-negative TemRA cells. The receptors stem from a woman aged 25 to 45 in good health.

V is TRBV2 and J is TRBJ1-5; 7 bases match TRBD1. This CDR3 has 15 amino acids. Germline assignment: CDR1 SNHLY and CDR2 FYNNEI. J gave up 5 bases and V 1 base, and 5 bases lay outside the gene matches. CDR3 nucleotide sequence: TGTGCCAGCAGTGAAGGGTATACAGGGGATCAGCCCCAGCATTTT. As protein: CASSEGYTGDQPQHF. The full variable domain, completed using reference TRBV2 and TRBJ1-5, is EPEVTQTPSHQVTQMGQEVILRCVPISNHLYFYWYRQILGQKVEFLVSFYNNEISEKSEIFDDQFSVERPDGSNFTLKIRSTKLEDSAMYFCASSEGYTGDQPQHFGDGTRLSIL.

V usage is TRBV7-7 and J usage is TRBJ2-7, with 12 positions matching TRBD2. The germline CDR1 and CDR2 sequences are SSHAT and FNYEAQ (reference sequence). Trimming cost V 3 bases and J 6 bases; bases outside gene matches: 9. This CDR3 is built from 16 residues. CDR3 DNA: TGTGCCAGCAGCTTCAGAAGACTAGCGGGAGAGGGCGAGCAGTACTTC. Its protein product is CASSFRRLAGEGEQYF.

This clone was found many times. The V call is TRBV19, the J call TRBJ2-2; D possibly corresponds to TRBD1 (6 bases). Trimming stripped 9 bases from V and 3 bases from J, with 17 bases between. From germline, CDR1 is LNHDA and CDR2 SQIVND (reference sequence). The CDR3 runs 15 residues. The CDR3, as DNA: TGTGCCAGCCGTAATACGGACAGAGACACCGGGGAGCTGTTTTTT. As protein: CASRNTDRDTGELFF.

V gene TRBV27 combines with J gene TRBJ2-7; 12 bases fit TRBD1. The ends lost 9 bases at V and 3 bases at J; junction bases unmatched: 9. There are 15 residues in the CDR3. CDR1 MNHEY and CDR2 SMNVEV come from the germline V gene (reference sequence). In nucleotides, the CDR3 is TGTGCCAGTCGGGGACAGGGGGCGCCGGGCTACGAGCAGTACTTC. As protein: CASRGQGAPGYEQYF.

This clone has a count of ten or more. The chain carries TRBV15 and TRBJ2-5, with TRBD1 as a possible D gene (6 bases). Per germline, CDR1 LNHNV and CDR2 YYDKDF (reference sequence). Deletions cut 2 bases from V and 4 bases from J, with 11 bases between. This CDR3 contains 14 residues. The CDR3 DNA follows: TGTGCCACCAGCAGACTGGACAGTCGAGAGACCCAGTACTTC. Translation: CATSRLDSRETQYF.

The chain links TRBV7-9 to TRBJ2-7; 8 positions agree with TRBD2. CDR1 is SEHNR and CDR2 is FQNEAQ in the germline V gene (reference sequence). V was pared by 2 bases and J by 5 bases, with 8 bases of the junction left unmatched. The CDR3 has 15 residues. The CDR3 DNA reads TGTGCCAGCAGCTTAAACGCGGCGGGAGGTGACGAGCAGTACTTC. Translating gives CASSLNAAGGDEQYF.

The gene calls are TRBV10-3 and TRBJ1-2; a possible D gene is TRBD1 (5 bases). CDR1 is ENHRY, CDR2 SYGVKD, per germline. V was trimmed by 3 bases and J by 4 bases, leaving 9 bases between them. CDR3 length: 13 residues. The chain's CDR3 is CAISDAGSYGYTF. Here the CDR3 DNA reads TGTGCCATCAGTGATGCAGGGAGCTATGGCTACACCTTC.

This clone was counted between two and nine times. The chain recombines TRBV28 with TRBJ2-3, with 7 bases that match TRBD2. This CDR3 is 18 amino acids long. After removal of 7 bases from V and 6 bases from J, the junction contained 22 bases not matched to a gene. Germline V lookup: CDR1 MDHEN, CDR2 SYDVKM. Here the CDR3 DNA reads TGTGCCAGCAAGGAGGGTAGCGGGTCTATCCCAGCACAGGATACGCAGTATTTT. Its protein product is CASKEGSGSIPAQDTQYF.

This chain joins TRBV28 and TRBJ2-7; D is uncertain. Germline assignment: CDR1 MDHEN and CDR2 SYDVKM. V was shortened by 6 bases and J by 6 bases, with 12 bases between the two germline ends. The CDR3 sequence is 12 residues long. The CDR3 here is CASSPTFREQYF. The CDR3 nucleotides read TGTGCCAGCAGCCCGACGTTCCGCGAGCAGTACTTC.

The chain is built from TRBV5-1 and TRBJ2-7; D ambiguous. The CDR3 has 14 amino acids. CDR1 and CDR2 from the germline V gene are SGHRS and YFSETQ. V was clipped by 7 bases and J by 3 bases, with 17 bases between them. The CDR3 reads CASRPDWGDYEQYF. CDR3 nucleotides: TGCGCCAGCCGGCCCGATTGGGGTGACTACGAGCAGTACTTC.

The chain is built from TRBV19 and TRBJ2-1; 7 positions agree with TRBD2. Germline CDR1 reads LNHDA; CDR2 reads SQIVND (reference sequence). The CDR3 is 15 residues long. Germline trimming cut 1 base from V and 15 bases from J; bases unmatched to any gene: 15. The CDR3 loop is CASSIVPGSGEKRFF. As DNA, the CDR3 is TGTGCCAGTAGTATAGTACCCGGGAGCGGGGAAAAGCGGTTCTTC.

In its sample, this clone was seen many times. J is TRBJ1-1 and V is TRBV15; D ambiguous. CDR1 LNHNV and CDR2 YYDKDF come from the germline V gene (reference sequence). V was cut by 0 bases and J by 6 bases, with 14 bases left in between. The CDR3 has 15 amino acids. CDR3 region: CATSRDREGSAEAFF. CDR3 bases: TGTGCCACCAGCAGAGATAGGGAGGGAAGCGCTGAAGCTTTCTTT. The full variable domain, its missing parts supplied by reference TRBV15 and TRBJ1-1, is DAMVIQNPRYQVTQFGKPVTLSCSQTLNHNVMYWYQQKSSQAPKLLFHYYDKDFNNEADTPDNFQSRRPNTSFCFLDIRSPGLGDTAMYLCATSRDREGSAEAFFGQGTRLTVV.

This clone was seen repeatedly, ten times or more. The CDR3 loop is CASSAPSRGTEAFF. The DNA of the CDR3 is TGTGCCAGCAGTGCGCCCTCAAGGGGCACTGAAGCTTTCTTT. This chain links TRBV25-1 with TRBJ1-1, with D perhaps matching TRBD1 (5 bases). With 4 bases removed from V and 4 bases from J, the gap between germline ends came to 13 bases. This CDR3 is 14 amino acids long. The germline V gene has CDR1 MGHDK and CDR2 SYGVNS.

V usage is TRBV7-3 and J usage is TRBJ2-7, with 8 bases that match TRBD2. The germline V gene has CDR1 SGHTA and CDR2 FQGTGA. V lost 3 bases to trimming and J lost 2 bases; unmatched junction nucleotides: 6. This CDR3 has 15 amino acids. CDR3 amino acids: CASSFAPGGAYEQYF. The CDR3 region has the DNA TGTGCCAGCAGCTTTGCCCCCGGGGGGGCCTACGAGCAGTACTTC.

V gene TRBV27 combines with J gene TRBJ1-5; tentative D call: TRBD1 (5 bases). The germline CDR1 and CDR2 sequences are MNHEY and SMNVEV (reference sequence). The CDR3 loop spans 18 amino acids. Trimming stripped 2 bases from V and 1 base from J, with 18 bases between. CDR3: CASSLISQVGMSNQPQHF. CDR3 sequence (DNA): TGTGCCAGCAGTTTAATCTCACAGGTAGGGATGAGCAATCAGCCCCAGCATTTT.

This clone appeared once. CDR3 in DNA: TGTGCCAGCAGCGATTGGCCGGGGGCAGCTTTCTTT. This codes for CASSDWPGAAFF. The chain couples TRBV9 to TRBJ1-1, with TRBD1 as a possible D gene (6 bases). The V gene lost 3 bases and the J gene lost 10 bases, with 13 bases spanning the gap. This CDR3 has 12 amino acids. Per germline, CDR1 SGDLS and CDR2 YYNGEE.

The V and J genes are TRBV7-6 and TRBJ1-3; D unresolved. The CDR3 runs 16 residues. V lost 1 base, J lost 0 bases, and 10 bases lay in between. CDR1 is SGHVS and CDR2 is FNYEAQ in the germline V gene. The CDR3 DNA sequence: TGTGCCAGCAGCTTAGAAGCAGTAAACTCTGGAAACACCATATATTTT. It encodes CASSLEAVNSGNTIYF.

The V call is TRBV7-3, the J call TRBJ2-3; 7 bases line up with TRBD2. This CDR3 is 16 amino acids long. Germline V gene data show CDR1 as SGHTA and CDR2 as FQGTGA. Trimming removed 1 base from V and 2 bases from J; junction bases left unmatched: 6. For the CDR3, the DNA is TGTGCCAGCAGCTTAATGGCTAGCGGTATCACAGATACGCAGTATTTT. Translation: CASSLMASGITDTQYF.

This clone was counted many times. The CDR3 bases are TGCGCCAGCAGTGAGTCGACGGCCCCAGGCGATGAGCAGTTCTTC. Translating it yields CASSESTAPGDEQFF. The chain is built from TRBV10-1 and TRBJ2-1; D is unclear. The V end lost 0 bases, the J end lost 8 bases, and 14 bases lay between the germline ends. Germline CDR1 reads WNHNN; CDR2 reads SYGVQD (reference sequence). The CDR3 sequence is 15 residues long.

The chain recombines TRBV4-1 with TRBJ1-5; unclear D gene. In germline, CDR1 is MGHRA, CDR2 YSYEKL. The germline V and J ends were trimmed by 7 bases and 0 bases, with 16 bases remaining between them. This CDR3 contains 16 residues. CDR3: CASTPSWSYSNQPQHF. The CDR3 DNA reads TGCGCCAGCACCCCAAGTTGGAGCTATAGCAATCAGCCCCAGCATTTT.

V is TRBV4-1 and J is TRBJ1-1; 11 bases are a match to TRBD1. J gave up 2 bases and V 3 bases, and 14 bases lay outside the gene matches. The CDR3 has 19 amino acids. Germline V gene lookup returns CDR1 MGHRA and CDR2 YSYEKL. CDR3 in amino acids: CASSQTPGQGGVGNTEAFF. The CDR3 DNA reads as TGCGCCAGCAGCCAGACCCCGGGACAGGGGGGGGTAGGAAACACTGAAGCTTTCTTT.

This chain connects TRBV6-4 to TRBJ1-5, with a tentative D call TRBD1 (5 bases). The CDR3 loop spans 15 amino acids. V was shortened by 0 bases and J by 4 bases, with 10 bases between the two germline ends. CDR1 MRHNA and CDR2 SNTAGT come from the germline V gene. CDR3 DNA sequence: TGTGCCAGCAGTGACTCGGCGGGGGGGAATCAGCCCCAGCATTTT. It yields the protein CASSDSAGGNQPQHF.

This chain connects TRBV30 to TRBJ2-1, with 9 nucleotides matching TRBD1. The CDR3 extends over 13 amino acids. V gave up 1 base and J gave up 12 bases; unmatched junction bases: 7. Germline CDR1 is GTSNPN and CDR2 is SVGIG (reference sequence). CDR3 sequence: CAWSEGQGGGQFF. The CDR3 DNA sequence: TGTGCCTGGAGTGAGGGACAGGGAGGAGGGCAGTTCTTC.

The chain uses TRBV4-1 and TRBJ2-1; 10 bases are a match to TRBD1. Germline lookup yields CDR1 MGHRA and CDR2 YSYEKL. This CDR3 region has 15 residues. The J segment lost 8 bases and the V segment lost 4 bases, leaving 8 bases of the junction unmatched. The CDR3 reads CASSPGQGEGYEQFF. In DNA form, the CDR3 reads TGCGCCAGCAGCCCCGGACAGGGGGAGGGATATGAGCAGTTCTTC.

V and J are TRBV2 and TRBJ1-2; 9 bases are shared with TRBD1. Trimming cost V 7 bases and J 0 bases; bases outside gene matches: 9. From germline, CDR1 is SNHLY and CDR2 FYNNEI. This CDR3 is built from 16 residues. The DNA of the CDR3 is TGTGCCAGCACCCCGGGACAGGGTAGAGCTAACTATGGCTACACCTTC. Translation gives CASTPGQGRANYGYTF. The entire variable domain, with the rest obtained from reference TRBV2 and TRBJ1-2, is as follows: EPEVTQTPSHQVTQMGQEVILRCVPISNHLYFYWYRQILGQKVEFLVSFYNNEISEKSEIFDDQFSVERPDGSNFTLKIRSTKLEDSAMYFCASTPGQGRANYGYTFGSGTRLTVV.